The 2 T cell receptor beta chains in this list originate from one sample, sequenced in a study of T cell changes during pregnancy in multiple sclerosis. Here immunoSEQ multiplex PCR was the method, and the copy in TCRdb shows in-frame clones only, minus some. Here the sample spans 55,000 to 85,000 clones, roughly 94% being singletons. The specimen comprised peripheral blood, sampled in the third trimester of pregnancy. The receptors were gathered from a female donor with multiple sclerosis, enrolled in a pregnancy study.

The chain recombines TRBV11-3 with TRBJ2-3; D might be TRBD2 (7 bases). Germline-derived CDR1 and CDR2 are SGHNT and YENEEA. Trimming took 5 bases from V and 2 from J, leaving 17 bases between them. This CDR3 region has 16 residues. CDR3 in DNA: TGTGCCAGCAGCCCCGGGGGGCGGGGAGTCACAGATACGCAGTATTTT. This codes for CASSPGGRGVTDTQYF.

The chain employs TRBV7-6 and TRBJ2-2; TRBD1 is a possible D gene (5 bases). This CDR3 comprises 16 residues. Germline lookup yields CDR1 SGHVS and CDR2 FNYEAQ. Trimming cost V 1 base and J 1 base, with 10 bases left between them. CDR3 residues: CASSLERGENTGELFF. CDR3 DNA: TGTGCCAGCAGCTTAGAAAGGGGCGAGAACACCGGGGAGCTGTTTTTT.